The sequence of this TCR beta chain was determined in a study of post-analysis software for immune sequencing data. Study as a whole: The disease courses covered relapsing-remitting, secondary progressive and progressive-relapsing multiple sclerosis. General observations from the study: Those with multiple sclerosis, the patient group, showed significantly lower normalized Chao1 diversity than controls. A handful of TRBV segments appeared more often in patients than in controls, and TRBV5-6, TRBV5-1 and TRBV20-1 were among these.

Per the germline V gene, CDR1 is SQVTM and CDR2 is ANQGSEA. The V gene lost 1 base and the J gene lost 5 bases, with 12 bases spanning the gap. This CDR3 contains 14 residues. Included in the TCR beta cDNA libraries were unique molecular identifiers. In TCRdb, the PCR reads were re-called with MiXCR into one record per CDR3 protein. Of roughly 600,000 distinct CDR3 sequences in the sample, roughly 47% were seen once. Concerning this clonotype: Its cognate antigen is unknown.

The rearrangement links TRBV29-1 to TRBJ2-1; D tentatively reads TRBD1 or TRBD2 (5 bases each). Sequencing was carried out using blood. This receptor was taken from a girl aged 5-17 years with multiple sclerosis. CDR3 loop: CSVEAGRINNEQFF. CDR3 in DNA: TGCAGCGTTGAAGCGGGACGGATAAACAATGAGCAGTTCTTC.